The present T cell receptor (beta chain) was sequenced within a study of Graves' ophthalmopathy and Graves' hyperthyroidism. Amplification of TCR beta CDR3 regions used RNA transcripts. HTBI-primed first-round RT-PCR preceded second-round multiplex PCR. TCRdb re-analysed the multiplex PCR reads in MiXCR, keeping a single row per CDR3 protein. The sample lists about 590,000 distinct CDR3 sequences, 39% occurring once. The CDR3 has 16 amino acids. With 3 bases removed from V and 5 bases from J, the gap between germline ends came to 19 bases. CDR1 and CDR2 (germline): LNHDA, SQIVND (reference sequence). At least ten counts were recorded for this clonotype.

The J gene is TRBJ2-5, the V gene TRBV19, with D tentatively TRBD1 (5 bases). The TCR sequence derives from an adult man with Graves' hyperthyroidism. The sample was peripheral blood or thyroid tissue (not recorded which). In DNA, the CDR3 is TGTGCCAGTAGTATCGGTGCAGGGTGGTCCAGCGAGACCCAGTACTTC. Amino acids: CASSIGAGWSSETQYF. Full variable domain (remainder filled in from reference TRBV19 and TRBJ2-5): DGGITQSPKYLFRKEGQNVTLSCEQNLNHDAMYWYRQDPGQGLRLIYYSQIVNDFQKGDIAEGYSVSREKKESFPLTVTSAQKNPTAFYLCASSIGAGWSSETQYFGPGTRLLVL.